This T cell receptor beta chain was obtained from a study of shared clonotypes between healthy human individuals (TCRdb year 2020). Background for the entire study: The cohort comprised two women and three men aged 18 to 49 years. Libraries were prepared and TCR repertoires were sequenced by different laboratories using diverse techniques, in order to increase sequencing depth and limit assay-specific biases. To estimate repertoire size and how much clonotypes are shared between individuals, the study performed deep sequencing of blood TCR repertoires from roughly five healthy adults. Between about 0.8 and 9 billion PBMCs per donor were obtained by leukapheresis. What the work shows at the level of the full study, not this receptor alone: Sampling was limited to blood, and TCR repertoires in tissue likely differ from TCR repertoires in blood. The genetic and exposure-history diversity represented was limited by the small number of donors. Pairwise subsampling indicated that sequencing depth was expected to affect the degree of clonotype sharing among donors.

CDR1 is given as SQVTM and CDR2 as ANQGSEA, both from the germline V gene. From the cysteine through the phenylalanine, the CDR3 covers 10 amino acids. Only the CDR3 DNA is retained, 30 bases long and in frame from the first base. The junction carries 7 bases between V and J, which are trimmed by 6 bases and 4 bases respectively. Using the deep immunoSEQ assay, TCR CDR3 regions were amplified from genomic DNA by multiplex PCR. Genomic DNA extracted from each cell subset was distributed evenly over all wells of several immunoSEQ 96-well plates, and each plate served as one replicate. For unsorted PBMC, each replicate PCR was loaded with 300 to 350 ng genomic DNA, equivalent to 25,000 to 35,000 T cell genomes. Genomic DNA from unsorted PBMC was sequenced over ten immunoSEQ deep assay plates. The purified libraries were quantified using a Qubit 3.0 fluorometer, sized with a Bioanalyzer 2100, and then quantified again using the KAPA Library Quantification kit. Every immunoSEQ 96-well plate was sequenced on a separate single-read 150-cycle Illumina NextSeq 550 flow cell. The study's processing was this. Because only junctional sequences without quality scores were contained in the immunoSEQ output, filtering matching that applied to full-length reads could not be performed. Sequences were annotated with PyIR, a Python wrapper for IgBLAST v1.9, using IMGT germline references to assign V/J genes and CDR3. Reads were removed for weak V/J assignments (E-value above 1e-6), missing CDR3, stop codons, out-of-frame junctions, or ambiguous translated residues. V3J clonotypes were defined as sequences sharing the same inferred V gene, J gene, and CDR3 amino acid sequence. Percentage overlap between repertoires was calculated by dividing the number of shared unique clonotypes by the size of the smaller repertoire. RTK rarefaction, the Chao1 estimator, and Recon v2.1 estimates of unobserved clonotypes were used to assess repertoire richness. The table was pulled from immuneACCESS by TCRdb, which kept in-frame rearrangements only. Such tables lose some clones; where checked, under half of the loss comes from unresolved V genes, and the rest has no known cause. That table supplies the V and J calls and clone size; D and trimming were determined from the DNA. The sample data list more than 450,000 clones, and about four fifths of these were observed just once. The top ten constitute roughly 13% of the sample.

On this clone itself: No cognate antigen has been identified for it. Base quality data are lacking; no much larger clone is found one base away.

The donors were healthy, HIV-negative adults who had no recently reported acute infections or vaccinations. Every donor was a Caucasian adult residing in Nashville, Tennessee, USA. In the unsorted samples, roughly 90 million PBMCs were counted, and genomic DNA was extracted using the QIAamp DNA Blood Mini kit. After blood collection by leukapheresis, PBMCs were isolated using Ficoll-Histopaque density gradient centrifugation and then cryopreserved in the vapor phase of liquid nitrogen. The sample taken for sequencing was PBMCs. The chain uses TRBV29-1 and TRBJ2-7; no confident D gene assignment can be made. The TCR was taken from a woman aged 40-49 years in good health. Some clones in this sample may be carry-over from other donors' samples. CDR3 region: CSVISYEQYF. The bases read TGCAGCGTGATTAGTTACGAGCAGTACTTC.